This entry is about one T cell receptor beta chain. These data belong to a study of cytomegalovirus exposure and HLA in healthy donors. The germline V gene has CDR1 SGHTS and CDR2 YDEGEE. CDR3 length: 15 amino acids. The V gene lost 6 bases and the J gene lost 0 bases, with 14 bases spanning the gap. Primers for the PCR totalled 60 Vbeta and 13 Jbeta. Some clones are missing from TCRdb's copy, which holds only in-frame ones; the method was immunoSEQ multiplex PCR. The sample records approximately 100,000 clones, around 84% being singletons. The receptor was derived from a man aged 40-49 years in good health and CMV-seropositive. The chain combines TRBV5-8 with TRBJ2-3; D possibly corresponds to TRBD2 (5 bases). Specimen: PBMCs. The CDR3 DNA reads as TGTGCCAGCACCGTACAACGGACTAGCACAGATACGCAGTATTTT. Protein: CASTVQRTSTDTQYF.